This T cell receptor (beta chain) was sequenced for a study of control samples from healthy donors and cancer patients. TCRdb keeps only in-frame clones here, not all; method: immunoSEQ multiplex PCR. Counted here are 120,000 to 150,000 clones, 75% to 90% occurring once; the ten biggest clones make up roughly 8.7%. From germline, CDR1 is MDHEN and CDR2 SYDVKM. This CDR3 has 15 amino acids. The ends were cut back, 4 bases at V and 1 base at J, with 13 bases in the middle. The specimen was blood. The clonotype originates from a woman between 25 and 40 years old in good health. This chain links TRBV28 with TRBJ1-1; no clear D. CDR3 residues: CASSSLQEANTEAFF. For the CDR3, the DNA is TGTGCCAGCAGTTCCCTACAAGAAGCGAACACTGAAGCTTTCTTT.